The 8 T cell receptor beta chains in this list originate from one sample, sequenced in a study of blood T cells in healthy people across ages. PCR was performed a second time for roughly 7 to 12 cycles using a sample-barcoded 5' primer and a J-beta primer mix. TCRdb reanalysed the 5' RACE reads using MiXCR and keeps one entry per CDR3 protein. The table lists some 890,000 distinct CDR3 sequences, about 29% of them singletons. This sample was also put to use in a study of T cells of mothers and their children.

Source material: blood. Every receptor here comes from a woman aged 40 to 50 in good health.

This clonotype came up a few times. The J gene is TRBJ2-2, the V gene TRBV6-5, with D unclear. V was trimmed by 2 bases and J by 1 base, leaving 5 bases between them. The germline V gene has CDR1 MNHEY and CDR2 SVGAGI. The CDR3 consists of 14 residues. The CDR3 DNA reads as TGTGCCAGCAGTTACAGAGTGAACACCGGGGAGCTGTTTTTT. Translated, it gives CASSYRVNTGELFF.

At least ten counts were recorded for this clonotype. This chain links TRBV24-1 with TRBJ2-1; TRBD1 matches 7 bases. The V gene's germline CDR1 is KGHDR and CDR2 SFDVKD. The trim removed 5 bases at V and 6 bases at J, leaving 12 bases unmatched. The CDR3 contains 16 residues. The DNA of the CDR3 is TGTGCCACCAGTGGTACCCGGGACAGCGAAATCAATGAGCAGTTCTTC. Its protein product is CATSGTRDSEINEQFF.

This clonotype was recorded many times. V gene TRBV7-2 combines with J gene TRBJ2-1, with TRBD1 matching over 10 bases. Germline V gives CDR1 SGHTA, CDR2 FQGNSA. This CDR3 is built from 14 residues. V dropped 5 bases and J dropped 5; count of bases not matched to a gene: 3. In nucleotides, the CDR3 is TGTGCCAGCAGCCGGGACAGGGGCCACAATGAGCAGTTCTTC. It encodes CASSRDRGHNEQFF. The whole variable domain, filled in from reference TRBV7-2 and TRBJ2-1, reads GAGVSQSPSNKVTEKGKDVELRCDPISGHTALYWYRQSLGQGLEFLIYFQGNSAPDKSGLPSDRFSAERTGGSVSTLTIQRTQQEDSAVYLCASSRDRGHNEQFFGPGTRLTVL.

The V call is TRBV20-1, the J call TRBJ2-4, with 15 bases fitting TRBD2. The J call may be incorrect, as the DNA end agrees better with TRBJ2-7. Per the germline V gene, CDR1 is DFQATT and CDR2 is SNEGSKA (reference sequence). The CDR3 covers 15 residues. The DNA for the CDR3 is TGCAGTGCTGATGGACTAGCGGGGGGGCCCAACGAGCAGTACTTC. Amino acid sequence: CSADGLAGGPNEQYF.

The V gene is TRBV3-1, the J gene TRBJ2-7; possibly TRBD2 for D (6 bases). This CDR3 is built from 15 residues. V lost 1 base to trimming and J lost 7 bases, with 17 bases between them. Looked up from germline, CDR1 is LGHDT and CDR2 is YNNKEL (reference sequence). CDR3 DNA sequence: TGTGCCAGCAGCCAAGTGGCCCAGGGACTTAGAGAGCAGTACTTC. Its protein is CASSQVAQGLREQYF.

The chain is built from TRBV2 and TRBJ1-1; D is uncertain. Germline values: CDR1 SNHLY, CDR2 FYNNEI. The CDR3 spans 17 residues. Deletions cut 7 bases from V and 0 bases from J, with 21 bases between. The CDR3 DNA sequence: TGTGCCAGCAACCCACGGAGGAGCGCTAGTATGAACACTGAAGCTTTCTTT. Its protein product is CASNPRRSASMNTEAFF.

This chain links TRBV4-1 with TRBJ1-1, with D uncertain. V was cut by 4 bases and J by 1 base, with 13 bases left in between. The CDR3 totals 15 residues. Germline V gives CDR1 MGHRA, CDR2 YSYEKL. The CDR3 protein is CASSLKGFQNTEAFF. DNA of the CDR3: TGCGCCAGCAGCCTCAAAGGGTTCCAGAACACTGAAGCTTTCTTT.

This clonotype was detected only once. This CDR3 reads CASSELTVRNTEAFF. The CDR3 coding sequence is TGTGCCAGCAGTGAATTGACAGTGAGAAACACTGAAGCTTTCTTT. The chain combines TRBV25-1 with TRBJ1-1; weak D call: TRBD1 (5 bases). V was shortened by 1 base and J by 2 bases, with 11 bases between the two germline ends. CDR3 length equals 15 residues. Germline V gives CDR1 MGHDK, CDR2 SYGVNS.